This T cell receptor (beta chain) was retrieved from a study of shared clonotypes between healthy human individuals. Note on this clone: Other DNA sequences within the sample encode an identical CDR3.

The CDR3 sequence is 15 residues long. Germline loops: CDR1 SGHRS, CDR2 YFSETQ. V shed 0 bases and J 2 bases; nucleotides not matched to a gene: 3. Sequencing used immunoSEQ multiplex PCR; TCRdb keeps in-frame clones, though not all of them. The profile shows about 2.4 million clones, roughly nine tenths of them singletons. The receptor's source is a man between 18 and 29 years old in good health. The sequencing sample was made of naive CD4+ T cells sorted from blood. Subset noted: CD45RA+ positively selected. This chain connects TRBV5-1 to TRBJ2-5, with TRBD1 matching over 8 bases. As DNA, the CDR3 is TGCGCCAGCAGCTTGGATACAGGGGGGCAAGAGACCCAGTACTTC. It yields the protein CASSLDTGGQETQYF.